This T cell receptor (beta chain) was retrieved from a study of cytomegalovirus exposure and HLA in healthy donors. About the research overall: T cells numbering about 179 million yielded approximately 120 million unique TCR beta sequences in an earlier analysis.

Study-wide results and limits: A later analysis reportedly found fewer N-insertions in an Asian-associated ancestry cluster than the roughly 670-donor mean.

CDR1 MNHEY and CDR2 SMNVEV come from the germline V gene (reference sequence). The CDR3 contains 15 residues. The ends were cut back, 6 bases at V and 7 bases at J, with 18 bases in the middle. As regards this clone: Its matching antigen is unknown.

The PCR employed 60 Vbeta primers together with 13 Jbeta primers. Original handling: Per a later analysis, the number of unique TCR beta chains was approximately 80 million, of which 8.5 million to 11 million were shared. Method: immunoSEQ multiplex PCR; TCRdb's copy keeps in-frame clones and lacks some. V and J calls and clone size are as listed in that table; D and trimming were resolved from the DNA. The data contain some 150,000 clones, roughly 80% of them singletons. V is TRBV27 and J is TRBJ1-4; tentatively, D is TRBD1 (6 bases). Sequencing was done on a sample of PBMCs. This sequence was found in a man between 35 and 55 years old in good health and CMV-seronegative. The CDR3 coding sequence is TGTGCCAGCAGACAATACAGGGCGATCGGTGAAAAACTGTTTTTT. Encoded protein: CASRQYRAIGEKLFF.